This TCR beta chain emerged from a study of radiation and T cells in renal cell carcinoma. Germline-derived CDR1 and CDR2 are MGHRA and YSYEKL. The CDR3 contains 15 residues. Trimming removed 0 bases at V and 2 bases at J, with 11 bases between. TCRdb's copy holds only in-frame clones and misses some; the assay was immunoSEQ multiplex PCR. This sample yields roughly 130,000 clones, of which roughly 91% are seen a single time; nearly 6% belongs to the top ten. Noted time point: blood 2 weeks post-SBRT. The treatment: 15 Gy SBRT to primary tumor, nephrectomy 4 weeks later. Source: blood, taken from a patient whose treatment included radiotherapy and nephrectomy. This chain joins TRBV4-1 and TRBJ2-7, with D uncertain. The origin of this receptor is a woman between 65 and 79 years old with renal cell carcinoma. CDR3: CASSQDVTLTYEQYF. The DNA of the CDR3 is TGCGCCAGCAGCCAAGATGTCACGCTAACCTACGAGCAGTACTTC.